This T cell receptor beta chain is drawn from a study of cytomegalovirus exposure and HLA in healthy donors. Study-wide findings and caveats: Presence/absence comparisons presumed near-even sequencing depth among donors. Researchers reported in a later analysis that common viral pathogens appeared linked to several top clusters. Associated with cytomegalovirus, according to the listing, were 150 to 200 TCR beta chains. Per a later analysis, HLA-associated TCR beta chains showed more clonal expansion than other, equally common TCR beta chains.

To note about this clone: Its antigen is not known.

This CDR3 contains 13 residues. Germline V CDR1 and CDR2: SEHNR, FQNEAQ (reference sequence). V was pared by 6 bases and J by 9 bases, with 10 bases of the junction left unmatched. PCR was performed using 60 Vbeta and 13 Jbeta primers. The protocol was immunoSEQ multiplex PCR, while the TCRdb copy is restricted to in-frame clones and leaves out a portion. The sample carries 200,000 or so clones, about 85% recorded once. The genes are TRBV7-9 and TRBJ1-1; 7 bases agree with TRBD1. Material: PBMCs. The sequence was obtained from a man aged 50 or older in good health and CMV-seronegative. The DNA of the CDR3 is TGTGCCAGCAGTTCCACCGGGACAGAGAAAGCTTTCTTT. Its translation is CASSSTGTEKAFF. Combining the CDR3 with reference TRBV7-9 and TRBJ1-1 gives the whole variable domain DTGVSQNPRHKITKRGQNVTFRCDPISEHNRLYWYRQTLGQGPEFLTYFQNEAQLEKSRLLSDRFSAERPKGSFSTLEIQRTEQGDSAMYLCASSSTGTEKAFFGQGTRLTVV.